This section outlines one T cell receptor (beta chain) sequence together with its context. No antigen is known for it. Nonspecific anti-CD3/anti-CD28 bead stimulation represents the broad CD4+ T cell repertoire. Responding CD4+ T cells were sorted by upregulation of both CD40 ligand and CD69. Sequencing used immunoSEQ version 4 in survey mode. Sequencing was performed with immunoSEQ multiplex PCR; in TCRdb, only in-frame clones are kept and a portion is missing. The sample includes roughly 41,000 clones, approximately 88% of them seen just once. The CDR3 spans 15 residues. Trimming removed 2 bases from V and 5 bases from J; junction bases left unmatched: 8. In germline, CDR1 is MNHEY, CDR2 SVGAGI. These data originate in a study of persistence of HIV-infected CD4 T cells.

This TCR was recovered from an adult man with HIV who was CMV-seropositive. The source material was CD4+ T cells sorted from PBMCs after approximately 19-hour stimulation, sampled from a patient who received antiretroviral therapy. V and J are TRBV6-5 and TRBJ2-7, with 8 bases fitting TRBD2. The CDR3 loop is CASSYPAGGINEQYF. The CDR3 region has the DNA TGTGCCAGCAGTTACCCCGCGGGGGGAATCAACGAGCAGTACTTC.